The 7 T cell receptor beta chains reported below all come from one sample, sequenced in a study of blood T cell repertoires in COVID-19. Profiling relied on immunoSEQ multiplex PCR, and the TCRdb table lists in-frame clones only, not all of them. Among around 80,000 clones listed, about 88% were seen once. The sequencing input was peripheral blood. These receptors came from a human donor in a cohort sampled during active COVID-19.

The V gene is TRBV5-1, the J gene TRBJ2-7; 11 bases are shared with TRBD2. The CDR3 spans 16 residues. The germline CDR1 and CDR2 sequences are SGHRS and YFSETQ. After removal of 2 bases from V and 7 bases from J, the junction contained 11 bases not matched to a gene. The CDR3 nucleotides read TGCGCCAGCAGCTTCGGGACTAGCGGTAGGCGAGGGGAGCAGTACTTC. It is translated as CASSFGTSGRRGEQYF.

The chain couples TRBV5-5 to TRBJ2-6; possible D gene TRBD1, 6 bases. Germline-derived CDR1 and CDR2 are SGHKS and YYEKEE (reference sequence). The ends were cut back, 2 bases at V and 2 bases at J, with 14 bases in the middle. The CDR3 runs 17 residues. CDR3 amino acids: CASSFVRGGTGANVLTF. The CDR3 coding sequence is TGTGCCAGCAGCTTTGTCAGGGGCGGTACTGGGGCCAACGTCCTGACTTTC.

CDR3 in amino acids: CASSPYQYTDTQYF. The DNA for the CDR3 is TGTGCCAGCAGTCCGTACCAGTACACAGATACGCAGTATTTT. The chain employs TRBV28 and TRBJ2-3; D remains ambiguous. Trimming left V 5 bases short and J 2 bases short, with 11 bases between. Germline CDR1 and CDR2: MDHEN and SYDVKM. The CDR3 length is 14 residues.

The CDR3 reads CASSSGDGWNQPQHF. CDR3 in DNA: TGTGCCAGCAGTTCAGGGGACGGATGGAATCAGCCCCAGCATTTT. The rearrangement uses TRBV27 and TRBJ1-5; D perhaps matches TRBD1 (6 bases). This CDR3 is 15 amino acids long. The ends were cut back, 4 bases at V and 4 bases at J, with 14 bases in the middle. Germline V gene data show CDR1 as MNHEY and CDR2 as SMNVEV (reference sequence).

The CDR3 DNA is TGTGCCAGCAGCTTTCAGGGCTTGGGCTCACCCCTCCACTTT. Its translation is CASSFQGLGSPLHF. The rearrangement joins TRBV7-9 to TRBJ1-6, with D maybe TRBD1 (5 bases). Trimming cost V 3 bases and J 10 bases, with 13 bases left between them. The CDR3 has 14 amino acids. The germline V gene encodes CDR1 SEHNR and CDR2 FQNEAQ (reference sequence). The full variable domain, in which reference TRBV7-9 and TRBJ1-6 provide the parts outside the CDR3, is DTGVSQNPRHKITKRGQNVTFRCDPISEHNRLYWYRQTLGQGPEFLTYFQNEAQLEKSRLLSDRFSAERPKGSFSTLEIQRTEQGDSAMYLCASSFQGLGSPLHFGNGTRLTVT.

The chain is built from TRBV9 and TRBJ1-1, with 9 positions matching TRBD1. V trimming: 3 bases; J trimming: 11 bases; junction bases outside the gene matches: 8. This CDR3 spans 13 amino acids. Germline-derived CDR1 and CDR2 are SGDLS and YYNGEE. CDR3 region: CASSAGQGGKAFF. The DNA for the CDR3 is TGTGCCAGCAGCGCGGGACAGGGAGGGAAGGCTTTCTTT.

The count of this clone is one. DNA of the CDR3: TGTGCCAGCCCCTGGGCTAGCGGGAGATCGGACACCGGGGAGCTGTTTTTT. This codes for CASPWASGRSDTGELFF. The chain uses TRBV7-9 and TRBJ2-2; 10 bases map to TRBD2. CDR1 and CDR2 from the germline V gene are SEHNR and FQNEAQ (reference sequence). V was clipped by 8 bases and J by 3 bases; unmatched bases: 12. The CDR3 totals 17 residues.